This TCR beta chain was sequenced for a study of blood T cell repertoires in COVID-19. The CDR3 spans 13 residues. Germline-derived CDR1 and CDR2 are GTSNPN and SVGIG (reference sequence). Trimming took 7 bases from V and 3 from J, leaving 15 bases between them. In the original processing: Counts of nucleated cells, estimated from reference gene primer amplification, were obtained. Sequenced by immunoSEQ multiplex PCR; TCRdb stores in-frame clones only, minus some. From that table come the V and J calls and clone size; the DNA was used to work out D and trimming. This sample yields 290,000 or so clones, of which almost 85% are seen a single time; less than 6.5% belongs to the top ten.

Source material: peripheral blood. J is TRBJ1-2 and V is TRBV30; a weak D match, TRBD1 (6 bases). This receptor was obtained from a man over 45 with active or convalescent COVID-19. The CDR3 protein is CASRGSRDYGYTF. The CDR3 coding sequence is TGTGCCTCCAGGGGCTCTCGTGACTATGGCTACACCTTC.